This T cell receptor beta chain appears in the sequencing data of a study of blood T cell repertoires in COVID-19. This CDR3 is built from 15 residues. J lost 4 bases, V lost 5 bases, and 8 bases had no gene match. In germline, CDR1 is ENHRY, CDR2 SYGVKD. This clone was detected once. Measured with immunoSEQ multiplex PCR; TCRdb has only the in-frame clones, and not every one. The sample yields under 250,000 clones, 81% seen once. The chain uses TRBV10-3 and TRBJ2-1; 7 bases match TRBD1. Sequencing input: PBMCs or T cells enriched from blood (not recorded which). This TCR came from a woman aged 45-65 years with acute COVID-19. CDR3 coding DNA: TGTGCCATCAGTAAAACCGGGACAGAATACAATGAGCAGTTCTTC. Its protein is CAISKTGTEYNEQFF.